This note documents a single T cell receptor (beta chain) sequence. Donors each provided ten milliliters of peripheral blood. Per-sample yields of isolated PBMCs were at least 6 million. The source of the sample is a study of blood T cells in healthy people across ages. At the level of the study: About one barcoded beta molecule per two T cells came from capture by template switching.

Using a J-beta primer mix together with a sample-barcoded 5' primer, a second PCR was run for roughly 7 to 11 cycles. TCRdb passed the 5' RACE reads through MiXCR, listing each CDR3 protein once. The table has more than 550,000 distinct CDR3 sequences, about 24% seen once. The CDR3 is made up of 17 amino acids. The V gene's germline CDR1 is KGHDR and CDR2 SFDVKD. The V end lost 7 bases, the J end lost 4 bases, and 22 bases lay between the germline ends. Sequencing was performed on blood. V usage is TRBV24-1 and J usage is TRBJ2-1, with D perhaps matching TRBD1 or TRBD2 (6 bases each). The source is a man between 65 and 85 years old in good health. The CDR3 sequence is CATSGRVGGLLYNEQFF. In nucleotides, the CDR3 is TGTGCCACCAGCGGGCGAGTGGGGGGCCTACTTTACAATGAGCAGTTCTTC.